A selection of T cell receptor beta chains follows, all from one sample in a study of a mutant IDH1 vaccine in newly diagnosed glioma. Assay used: immunoSEQ multiplex PCR; TCRdb lists only in-frame clones, some missing. The sample carries 24,000 or so clones, 93% recorded once. Material: PBMCs, obtained from a glioma patient treated with radiotherapy, temozolomide or both. These TCRs come from a man aged 35 to 55 with glioma. Each CDR3 is given without its conserved first and last residue. Each record gives: V gene, D gene, J gene, CDR3 protein. The D gene is left open where the match is weak.

V gene: TRBV19
D gene: NA
J gene: TRBJ2-7
CDR3 protein: ASSDPRSSYEQY

V gene: TRBV7-9
D gene: NA
J gene: TRBJ1-2
CDR3 protein: ASSLSGIGYT

V gene: TRBV6-6
D gene: TRBD2
J gene: TRBJ2-7
CDR3 protein: ASSYLSSGRGQY

V gene: TRBV2
D gene: TRBD1
J gene: TRBJ1-4
CDR3 protein: ASSPGTENEKLF

V gene: TRBV30
D gene: NA
J gene: TRBJ1-5
CDR3 protein: AWSDRQLNQPQH

V gene: TRBV6-1
D gene: NA
J gene: TRBJ1-2
CDR3 protein: ASTEGVYGYT

V gene: TRBV6-5
D gene: TRBD2
J gene: TRBJ2-4
CDR3 protein: ASSLGGVHIQY

V gene: TRBV30
D gene: NA
J gene: TRBJ2-7
CDR3 protein: AWSVTAGPYEQY

V gene: TRBV7-9
D gene: TRBD1
J gene: TRBJ1-1
CDR3 protein: ASSESRQGVKYTEAF

V gene: TRBV30
D gene: TRBD2
J gene: TRBJ2-7
CDR3 protein: AWRTGTSVYEQY

V gene: TRBV5-6
D gene: NA
J gene: TRBJ1-1
CDR3 protein: ASSWGGETDTEAF

V gene: TRBV18
D gene: TRBD1
J gene: TRBJ2-1
CDR3 protein: ASSQGQGDYNEQF

V gene: TRBV9
D gene: TRBD2
J gene: TRBJ2-7
CDR3 protein: ASSVLAEGIREQY

V gene: TRBV2
D gene: NA
J gene: TRBJ2-1
CDR3 protein: ASREGLLYNEQF

V gene: TRBV5-4
D gene: NA
J gene: TRBJ1-2
CDR3 protein: ASSWNSGIGYGYT

V gene: TRBV5-6
D gene: NA
J gene: TRBJ2-3
CDR3 protein: ASSFERWGTDTQY

V gene: TRBV12-5
D gene: TRBD1
J gene: TRBJ1-1
CDR3 protein: ASNPTGNRDAEAF

V gene: TRBV2
D gene: NA
J gene: TRBJ2-5
CDR3 protein: ASSEIGGEETQY

V gene: TRBV4-2
D gene: NA
J gene: TRBJ1-4
CDR3 protein: ASSQRGFNEKLF

V gene: TRBV6-5
D gene: NA
J gene: TRBJ2-3
CDR3 protein: ASSPRGYTDTQY

V gene: TRBV2
D gene: NA
J gene: TRBJ1-5
CDR3 protein: ASSEEAIYSNQPQH

V gene: TRBV15
D gene: NA
J gene: TRBJ2-7
CDR3 protein: ATSRGYGNNYEQY

V gene: TRBV6-5
D gene: NA
J gene: TRBJ1-1
CDR3 protein: ASRPTGTVPFEAF

V gene: TRBV15
D gene: TRBD1
J gene: TRBJ1-3
CDR3 protein: ATSRAGTAGNTIY

V gene: TRBV19
D gene: TRBD1
J gene: TRBJ2-6
CDR3 protein: ASTSGQVVSGANVLT

V gene: TRBV28
D gene: NA
J gene: TRBJ1-1
CDR3 protein: ASSLYLSSEAF

V gene: TRBV29-1
D gene: TRBD1
J gene: TRBJ1-4
CDR3 protein: SARTGSHFEKLF

V gene: TRBV7-2
D gene: NA
J gene: TRBJ2-7
CDR3 protein: ASSSRLVSSEQY

V gene: TRBV19
D gene: NA
J gene: TRBJ2-3
CDR3 protein: ASSIGVTSTDTQY

V gene: TRBV27
D gene: NA
J gene: TRBJ1-1
CDR3 protein: ASSLGRNTEAF

V gene: TRBV4-1
D gene: NA
J gene: TRBJ1-4
CDR3 protein: ASRYRVGEKLF

V gene: TRBV30
D gene: NA
J gene: TRBJ1-1
CDR3 protein: AWEQGPAEAF

V gene: TRBV2
D gene: TRBD2
J gene: TRBJ2-3
CDR3 protein: ASRPSRTSGDSTDTQY

V gene: TRBV4-3
D gene: NA
J gene: TRBJ2-3
CDR3 protein: ASSQVLGVTDTQY

V gene: TRBV6-5
D gene: TRBD1
J gene: TRBJ1-1
CDR3 protein: ASSYFGTGGSEAF

V gene: TRBV5-1
D gene: TRBD1
J gene: TRBJ1-1
CDR3 protein: ASSFGQVNTEAF